The 3 T cell receptor beta chains below were found in one sample sequenced in a study of memory CD4+ T cells and cytomegalovirus serostatus. The sort gate was single viable CD3+CD4+CD8-CD45RO+ cells for memory CD4+ T cells. Only in-frame clones appear in the TCRdb table, and some are missing; sequencing was by immunoSEQ multiplex PCR. The sample contains 50,000 to 75,000 clones, 75% to 90% of which appear only once. Sequencing input: memory CD4+ T cells from blood. The source is an adult in good health and CMV-seronegative.

This chain uses TRBV12-5 with TRBJ1-3, with D tentatively TRBD1 (6 bases). V was shortened by 1 base and J by 2 bases, with 6 bases between the two germline ends. Germline CDR1 reads LGHNT; CDR2 reads FRNRAP. This CDR3 contains 14 residues. The CDR3 bases are TGTGCTAGTGGTTTGGGGACAGCTGGAAACACCATATATTTT. Protein product: CASGLGTAGNTIYF.

This clone came up once. The chain employs TRBV7-9 and TRBJ1-3, with 7 bases fitting TRBD1. Germline V gene lookup returns CDR1 SEHNR and CDR2 FQNEAQ (reference sequence). Germline trimming cut 5 bases from V and 0 bases from J; bases unmatched to any gene: 10. CDR3 size: 17 residues. CDR3 bases: TGTGCCAGCAGCGGACAGACAGGGACCCGCTCTGGAAACACCATATATTTT. Its translation: CASSGQTGTRSGNTIYF.

Turning to this clone: The identical CDR3 is also encoded by other nucleotide sequences in the sample. CDR3 DNA: TGTGCCAGCAGTCCGACAGGGGGCGAAGAGACCCAGTACTTC. Protein sequence: CASSPTGGEETQYF. This chain connects TRBV13 to TRBJ2-5; 10 positions match TRBD1. Germline V gene lookup returns CDR1 PRHDT and CDR2 FYEKMQ (reference sequence). The CDR3 spans 14 residues. V was clipped by 6 bases and J by 3 bases; unmatched bases: 4.